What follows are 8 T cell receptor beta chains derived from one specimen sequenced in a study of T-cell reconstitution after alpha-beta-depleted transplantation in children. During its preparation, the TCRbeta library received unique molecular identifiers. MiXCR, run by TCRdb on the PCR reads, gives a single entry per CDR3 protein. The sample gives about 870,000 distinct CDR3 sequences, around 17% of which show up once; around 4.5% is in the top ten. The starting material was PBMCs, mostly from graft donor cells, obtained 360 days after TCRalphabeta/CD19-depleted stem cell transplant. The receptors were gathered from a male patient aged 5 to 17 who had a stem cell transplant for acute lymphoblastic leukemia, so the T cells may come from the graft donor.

The CDR3 loop reads CASSKKSNTSDPQPQETQYF. The CDR3 coding sequence is TGTGCCAGCAGCAAGAAGTCGAACACAAGCGACCCACAGCCCCAGGAGACCCAGTACTTC. J is TRBJ2-5 and V is TRBV21-1. TRBV21-1 has pseudogene status. There are 20 residues in the CDR3.

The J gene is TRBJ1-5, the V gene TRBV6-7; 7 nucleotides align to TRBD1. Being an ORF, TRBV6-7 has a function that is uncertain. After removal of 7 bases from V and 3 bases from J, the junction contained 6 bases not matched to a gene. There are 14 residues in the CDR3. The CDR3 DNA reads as TGTGCCAGCAATACAGGGGCGTTCAATCAGCCCCAGCATTTT. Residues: CASNTGAFNQPQHF.

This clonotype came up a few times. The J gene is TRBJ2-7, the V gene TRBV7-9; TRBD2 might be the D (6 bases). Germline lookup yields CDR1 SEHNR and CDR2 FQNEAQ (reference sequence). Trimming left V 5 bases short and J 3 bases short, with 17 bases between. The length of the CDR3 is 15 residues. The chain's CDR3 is CASSARGRRDYEQYF. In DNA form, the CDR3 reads TGTGCCAGCAGCGCCCGGGGGAGGAGGGACTACGAGCAGTACTTC.

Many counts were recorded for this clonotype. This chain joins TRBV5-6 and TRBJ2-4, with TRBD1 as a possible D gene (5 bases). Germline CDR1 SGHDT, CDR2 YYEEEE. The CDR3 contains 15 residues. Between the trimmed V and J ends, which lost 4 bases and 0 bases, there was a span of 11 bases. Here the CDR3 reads CASSLRVSAKNIQYF. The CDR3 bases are TGTGCCAGCAGCCTCAGGGTTTCAGCCAAAAACATTCAGTACTTC. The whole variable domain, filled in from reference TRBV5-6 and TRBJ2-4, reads DAGVTQSPTHLIKTRGQQVTLRCSPKSGHDTVSWYQQALGQGPQFIFQYYEEEERQRGNFPDRFSGHQFPNYSSELNVNALLLGDSALYLCASSLRVSAKNIQYFGAGTRLSVL.

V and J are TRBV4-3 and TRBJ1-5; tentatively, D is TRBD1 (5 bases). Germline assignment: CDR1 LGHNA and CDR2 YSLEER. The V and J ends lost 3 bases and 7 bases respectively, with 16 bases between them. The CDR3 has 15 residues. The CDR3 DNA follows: TGCGCCAGCAGCCAGCAAGTCGGGGGTCCCCAGCCCCAGCATTTT. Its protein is CASSQQVGGPQPQHF.

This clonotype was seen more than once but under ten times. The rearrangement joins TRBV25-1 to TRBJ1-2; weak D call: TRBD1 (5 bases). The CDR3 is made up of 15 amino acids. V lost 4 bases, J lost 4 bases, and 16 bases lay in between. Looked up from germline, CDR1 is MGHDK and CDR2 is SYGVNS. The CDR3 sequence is CASSGIRGGLYGYTF. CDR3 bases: TGTGCCAGCAGTGGAATCCGGGGGGGACTCTATGGCTACACCTTC.

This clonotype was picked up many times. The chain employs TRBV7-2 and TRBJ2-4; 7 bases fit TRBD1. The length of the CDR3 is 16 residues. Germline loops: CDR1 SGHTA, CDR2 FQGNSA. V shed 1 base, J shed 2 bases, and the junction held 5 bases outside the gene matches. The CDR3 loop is CASSLEQGSTKNIQYF. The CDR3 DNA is TGTGCCAGCAGCTTAGAACAGGGGTCGACCAAAAACATTCAGTACTTC.

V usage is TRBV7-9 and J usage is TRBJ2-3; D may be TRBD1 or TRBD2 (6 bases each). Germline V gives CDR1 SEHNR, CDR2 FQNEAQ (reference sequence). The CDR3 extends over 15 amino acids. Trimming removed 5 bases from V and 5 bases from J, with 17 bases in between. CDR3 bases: TGTGCCAGCAGCCCACGGGGGCGCGGGATAGATACGCAGTATTTT. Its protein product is CASSPRGRGIDTQYF.